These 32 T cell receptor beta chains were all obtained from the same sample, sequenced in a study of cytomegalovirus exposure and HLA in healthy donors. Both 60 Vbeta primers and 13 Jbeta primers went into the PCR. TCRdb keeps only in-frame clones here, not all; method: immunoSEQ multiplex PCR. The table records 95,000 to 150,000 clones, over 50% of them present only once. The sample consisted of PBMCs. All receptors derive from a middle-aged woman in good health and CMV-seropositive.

This chain's CDR3 is CASSELSGRITDTQYF. The CDR3 bases are TGTGCCAGCAGCGAACTTAGCGGGAGAATAACAGATACGCAGTATTTT. This chain connects TRBV9 to TRBJ2-3; 9 nucleotides agree with TRBD2. Germline V gene data show CDR1 as SGDLS and CDR2 as YYNGEE. Trimming at V came to 3 bases and at J to 3 bases, leaving 8 bases not matched to a gene. The CDR3 loop spans 16 amino acids.

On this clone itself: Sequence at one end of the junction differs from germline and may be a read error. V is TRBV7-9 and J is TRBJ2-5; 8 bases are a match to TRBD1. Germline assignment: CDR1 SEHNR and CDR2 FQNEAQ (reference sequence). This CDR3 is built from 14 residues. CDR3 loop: CSSSSGQGSETQYF. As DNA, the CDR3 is TGTTCCAGCAGCTCCGGACAGGGATCGGAGACCCAGTACTTC.

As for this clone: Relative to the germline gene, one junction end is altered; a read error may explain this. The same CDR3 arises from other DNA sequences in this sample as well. The CDR3 here is CASSGQLNTEAFF. The CDR3 bases are TGTGCCAGCAGTGGACAGCTGAACACTGAAGCCTTCTTT. The chain employs TRBV6-1 and TRBJ1-1; possibly TRBD1 for D (5 bases). This CDR3 is built from 13 residues. Germline V gives CDR1 MNHNS, CDR2 SASEGT.

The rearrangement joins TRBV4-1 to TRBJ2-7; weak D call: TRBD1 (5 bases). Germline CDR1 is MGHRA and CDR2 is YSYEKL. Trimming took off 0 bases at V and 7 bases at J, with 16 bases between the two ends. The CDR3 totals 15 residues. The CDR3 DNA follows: TGCGCCAGCAGCCAAGATTTGTACAGGACCGGGGAGCAGTACTTC. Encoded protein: CASSQDLYRTGEQYF.

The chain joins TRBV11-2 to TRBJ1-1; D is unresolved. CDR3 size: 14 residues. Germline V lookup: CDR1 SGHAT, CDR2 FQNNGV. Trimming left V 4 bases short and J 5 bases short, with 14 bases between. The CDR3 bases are TGTGCCAGCAGCTCTAGGTGGGGAGGAACTGAAGCTTTCTTT. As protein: CASSSRWGGTEAFF.

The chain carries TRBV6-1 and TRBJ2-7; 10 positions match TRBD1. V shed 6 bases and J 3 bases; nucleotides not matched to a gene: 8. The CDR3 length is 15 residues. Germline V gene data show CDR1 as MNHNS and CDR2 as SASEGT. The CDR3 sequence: CASSMTGGPDYEQYF. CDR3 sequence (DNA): TGTGCCAGCAGCATGACAGGGGGCCCAGACTACGAGCAGTACTTC.

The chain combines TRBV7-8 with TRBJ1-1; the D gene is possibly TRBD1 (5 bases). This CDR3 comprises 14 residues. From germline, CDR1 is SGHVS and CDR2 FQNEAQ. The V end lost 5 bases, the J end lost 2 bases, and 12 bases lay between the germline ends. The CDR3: CASSRGDSNTEAFF. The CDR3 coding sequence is TGTGCCAGCAGCCGAGGAGACAGCAACACTGAAGCTTTCTTT.

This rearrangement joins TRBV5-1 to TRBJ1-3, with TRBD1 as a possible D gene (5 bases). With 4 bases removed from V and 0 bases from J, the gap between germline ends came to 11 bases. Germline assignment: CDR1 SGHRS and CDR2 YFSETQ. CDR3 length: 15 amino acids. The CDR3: CASSAGRNSGNTIYF. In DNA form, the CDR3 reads TGCGCCAGCAGCGCGGGACGGAACTCTGGAAACACCATATATTTT.

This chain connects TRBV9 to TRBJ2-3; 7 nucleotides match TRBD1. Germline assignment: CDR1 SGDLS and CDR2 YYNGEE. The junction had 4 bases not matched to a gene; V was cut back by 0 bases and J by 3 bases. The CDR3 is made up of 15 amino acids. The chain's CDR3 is CASSVGPGGTDTQYF. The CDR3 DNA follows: TGTGCCAGCAGCGTAGGGCCAGGGGGAACAGATACGCAGTATTTT.

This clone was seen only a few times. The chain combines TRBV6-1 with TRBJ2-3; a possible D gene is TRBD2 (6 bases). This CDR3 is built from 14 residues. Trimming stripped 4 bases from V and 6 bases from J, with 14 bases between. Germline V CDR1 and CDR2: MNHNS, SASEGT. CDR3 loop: CASSGLLREDTQYF. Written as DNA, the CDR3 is TGTGCCAGCAGTGGACTCTTACGGGAGGATACGCAGTATTTT.

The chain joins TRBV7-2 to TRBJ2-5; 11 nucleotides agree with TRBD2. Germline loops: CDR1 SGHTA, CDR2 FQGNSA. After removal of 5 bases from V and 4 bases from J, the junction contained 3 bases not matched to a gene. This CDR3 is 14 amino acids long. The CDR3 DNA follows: TGTGCCAGCAGCCGACTAGCGGGACGAGAGACCCAGTACTTC. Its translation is CASSRLAGRETQYF.

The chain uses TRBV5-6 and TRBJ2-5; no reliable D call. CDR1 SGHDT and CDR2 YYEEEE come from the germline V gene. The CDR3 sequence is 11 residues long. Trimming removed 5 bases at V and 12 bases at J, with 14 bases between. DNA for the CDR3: TGTGCCAGCAGTCACGGGTTGAAGGAGTACTTC. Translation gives CASSHGLKEYF.

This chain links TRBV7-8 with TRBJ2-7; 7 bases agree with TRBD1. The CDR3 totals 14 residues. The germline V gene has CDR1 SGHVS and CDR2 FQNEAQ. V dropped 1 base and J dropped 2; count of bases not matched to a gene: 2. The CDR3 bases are TGTGCCAGCAGCTTAGGGACAGGCACCTACGAGCAGTACTTC. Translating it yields CASSLGTGTYEQYF.

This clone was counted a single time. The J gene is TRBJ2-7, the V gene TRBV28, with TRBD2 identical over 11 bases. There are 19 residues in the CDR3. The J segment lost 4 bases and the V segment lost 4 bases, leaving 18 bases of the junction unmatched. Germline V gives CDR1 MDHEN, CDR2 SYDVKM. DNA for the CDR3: TGTGCCAGCAGTTCTACCCGGGGGGGAACTAGCGGGAGTTGGTACGAGCAGTACTTC. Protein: CASSSTRGGTSGSWYEQYF.

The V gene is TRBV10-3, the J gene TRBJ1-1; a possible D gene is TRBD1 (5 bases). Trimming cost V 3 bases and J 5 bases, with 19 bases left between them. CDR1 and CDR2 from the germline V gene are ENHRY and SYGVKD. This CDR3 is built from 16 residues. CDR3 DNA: TGTGCCATCAGTGAATATGGGCAGGGCACAGGTACTGAAGCTTTCTTT. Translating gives CAISEYGQGTGTEAFF.

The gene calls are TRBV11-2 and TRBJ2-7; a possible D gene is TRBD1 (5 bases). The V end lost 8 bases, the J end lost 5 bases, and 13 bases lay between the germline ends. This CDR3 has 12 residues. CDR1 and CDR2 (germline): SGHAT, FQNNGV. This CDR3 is CASATGYDEQYF. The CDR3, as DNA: TGTGCCAGCGCCACAGGATACGACGAGCAGTACTTC.

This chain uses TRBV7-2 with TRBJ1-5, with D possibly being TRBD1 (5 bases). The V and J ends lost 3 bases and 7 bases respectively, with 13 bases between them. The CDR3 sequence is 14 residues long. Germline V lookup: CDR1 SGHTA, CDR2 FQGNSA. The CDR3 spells CASSLDTGSQPQHF. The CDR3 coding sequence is TGTGCCAGCAGCTTGGACACAGGCAGCCAGCCCCAGCATTTT.

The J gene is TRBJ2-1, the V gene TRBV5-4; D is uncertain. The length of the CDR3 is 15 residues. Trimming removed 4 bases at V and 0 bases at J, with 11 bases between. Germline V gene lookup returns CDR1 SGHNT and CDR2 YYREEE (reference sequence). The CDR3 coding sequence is TGTGCCAGCAGCAAAGAGACTCCCTCCTACAATGAGCAGTTCTTC. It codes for CASSKETPSYNEQFF.

This CDR3 reads CASSQVTGIQYF. As DNA, the CDR3 is TGTGCCAGCAGCCAAGTTACGGGGATCCAGTACTTC. The chain has TRBV4-2 and TRBJ2-5, with a tentative D call TRBD2 (5 bases). CDR3 size: 12 residues. V was pared by 1 base and J by 10 bases, with 10 bases between. Germline CDR1 LGHNA, CDR2 YNFKEQ.

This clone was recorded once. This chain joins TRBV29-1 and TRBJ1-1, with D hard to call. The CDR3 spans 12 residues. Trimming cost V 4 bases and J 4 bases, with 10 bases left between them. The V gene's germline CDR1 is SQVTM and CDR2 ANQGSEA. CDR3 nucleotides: TGCAGCGTTGGGCTGGCTAGCACTGAAGCTTTCTTT. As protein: CSVGLASTEAFF.

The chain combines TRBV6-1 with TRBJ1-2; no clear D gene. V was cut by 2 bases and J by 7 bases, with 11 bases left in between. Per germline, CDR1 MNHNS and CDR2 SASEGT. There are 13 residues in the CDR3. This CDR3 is CASSERTIRGYTF. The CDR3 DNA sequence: TGTGCCAGCAGTGAACGCACTATCCGTGGCTACACCTTC.

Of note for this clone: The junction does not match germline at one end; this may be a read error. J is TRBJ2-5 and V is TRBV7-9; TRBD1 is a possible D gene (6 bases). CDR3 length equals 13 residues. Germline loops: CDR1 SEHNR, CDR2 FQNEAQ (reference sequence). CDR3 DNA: TGTTCCAGCAAACTACAGGGTGAAGAGACCCAGTACTTC. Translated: CSSKLQGEETQYF.

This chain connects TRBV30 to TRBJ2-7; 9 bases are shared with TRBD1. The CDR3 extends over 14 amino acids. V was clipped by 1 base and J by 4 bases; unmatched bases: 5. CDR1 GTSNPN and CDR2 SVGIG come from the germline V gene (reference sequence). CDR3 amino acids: CAWSGPGQGYEQYF. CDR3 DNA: TGTGCCTGGAGTGGTCCGGGACAGGGTTACGAGCAGTACTTC.

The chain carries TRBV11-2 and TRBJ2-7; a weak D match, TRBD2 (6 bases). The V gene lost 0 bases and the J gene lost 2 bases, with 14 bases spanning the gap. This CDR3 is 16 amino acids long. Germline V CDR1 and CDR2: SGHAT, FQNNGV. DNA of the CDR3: TGTGCCAGCAGCTTAGATCCGGAGGGCCTGACCTACGAGCAGTACTTC. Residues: CASSLDPEGLTYEQYF. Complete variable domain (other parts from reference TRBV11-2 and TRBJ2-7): EAGVAQSPRYKIIEKRQSVAFWCNPISGHATLYWYQQILGQGPKLLIQFQNNGVVDDSQLPKDRFSAERLKGVDSTLKIQPAKLEDSAVYLCASSLDPEGLTYEQYFGPGTRLTVT.

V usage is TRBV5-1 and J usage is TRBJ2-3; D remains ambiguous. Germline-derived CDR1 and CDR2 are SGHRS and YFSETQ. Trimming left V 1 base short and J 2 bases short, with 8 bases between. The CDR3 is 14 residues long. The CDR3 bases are TGCGCCAGCAGCTTGAGTCAGAACACAGATACGCAGTATTTT. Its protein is CASSLSQNTDTQYF.

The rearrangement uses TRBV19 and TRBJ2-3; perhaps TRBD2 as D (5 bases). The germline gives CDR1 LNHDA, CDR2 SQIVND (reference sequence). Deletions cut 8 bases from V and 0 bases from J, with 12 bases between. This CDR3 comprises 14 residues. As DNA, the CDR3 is TGTGCCAGTCGGAGCGGCCCTAGCACAGATACGCAGTATTTT. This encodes CASRSGPSTDTQYF.

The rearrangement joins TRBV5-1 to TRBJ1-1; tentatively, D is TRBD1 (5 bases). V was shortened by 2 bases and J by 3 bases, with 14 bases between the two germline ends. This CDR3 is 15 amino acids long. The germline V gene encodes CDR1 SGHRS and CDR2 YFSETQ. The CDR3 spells CASSFIRGGDTEAFF. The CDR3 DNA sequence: TGCGCCAGCAGCTTTATCCGGGGAGGGGACACTGAAGCTTTCTTT.

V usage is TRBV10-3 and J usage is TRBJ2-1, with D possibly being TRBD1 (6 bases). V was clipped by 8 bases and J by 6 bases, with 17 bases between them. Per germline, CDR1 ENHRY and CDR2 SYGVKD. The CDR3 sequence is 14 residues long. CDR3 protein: CAIGRGSLGNEQFF. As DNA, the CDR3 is TGTGCCATCGGCAGGGGCAGTCTAGGCAATGAGCAGTTCTTC.

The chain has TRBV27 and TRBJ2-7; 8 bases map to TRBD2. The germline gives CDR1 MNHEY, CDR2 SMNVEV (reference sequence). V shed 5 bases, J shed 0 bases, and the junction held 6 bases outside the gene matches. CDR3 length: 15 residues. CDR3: CASSGIAGTSYEQYF. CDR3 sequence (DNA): TGTGCCAGCAGTGGGATAGCGGGAACCTCCTACGAGCAGTACTTC.

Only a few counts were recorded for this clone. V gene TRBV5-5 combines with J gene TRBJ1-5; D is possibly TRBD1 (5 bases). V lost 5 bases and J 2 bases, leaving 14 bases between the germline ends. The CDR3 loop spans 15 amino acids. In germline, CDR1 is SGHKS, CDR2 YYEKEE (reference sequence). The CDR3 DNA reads TGTGCCAGCAGGCGTACCAGGGAAGGCAATCAGCCCCAGCATTTT. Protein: CASRRTREGNQPQHF.

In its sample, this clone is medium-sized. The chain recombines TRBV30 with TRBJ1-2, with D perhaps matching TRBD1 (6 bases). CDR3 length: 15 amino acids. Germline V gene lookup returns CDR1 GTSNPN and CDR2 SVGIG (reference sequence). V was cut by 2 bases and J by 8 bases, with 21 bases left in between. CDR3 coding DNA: TGTGCCTGGAGTCCGGAGGTCCCACAGGGCCGGGGCTACACCTTC. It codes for CAWSPEVPQGRGYTF.

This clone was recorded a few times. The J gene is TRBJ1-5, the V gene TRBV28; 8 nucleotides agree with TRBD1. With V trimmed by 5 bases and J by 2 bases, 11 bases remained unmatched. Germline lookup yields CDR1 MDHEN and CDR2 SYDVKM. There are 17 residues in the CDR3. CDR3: CASSARLQGGGNQPQHF. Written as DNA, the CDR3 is TGTGCCAGCAGTGCCCGATTACAGGGGGGGGGCAATCAGCCCCAGCATTTT.